This TCR beta chain stems from a study of blood T cell repertoires in COVID-19. Overall study: There were acute and convalescent COVID-19 samples, and they came from the United States, Italy and Spain. The analysed material was cDNA or gDNA that came from T cells, B-cell-depleted T cells, or PBMCs.

Original processing methods: Amplifying reference gene primers gave estimates of nucleated cell counts. Generated by immunoSEQ multiplex PCR, the TCRdb table keeps only in-frame clones and is missing some. The V and J calls and clone size come from that table; D and trimming were worked out from the DNA. This table has 140,000 to 150,000 clones, 85% to 90% appearing once. The CDR3 runs 14 residues. Germline loops: CDR1 SGHTA, CDR2 FQGNSA. The V end was cut by 5 bases, the J end by 6 bases, with 14 bases between. This clonotype originated in a human donor in a cohort sampled during active COVID-19. The chain links TRBV7-2 to TRBJ2-1; possible D gene TRBD2, 6 bases. Sample: peripheral blood. CDR3 sequence (DNA): TGTGCCAGCAGCCGGACTATACGAGGCAATGAGCAGTTCTTC. Residues: CASSRTIRGNEQFF.